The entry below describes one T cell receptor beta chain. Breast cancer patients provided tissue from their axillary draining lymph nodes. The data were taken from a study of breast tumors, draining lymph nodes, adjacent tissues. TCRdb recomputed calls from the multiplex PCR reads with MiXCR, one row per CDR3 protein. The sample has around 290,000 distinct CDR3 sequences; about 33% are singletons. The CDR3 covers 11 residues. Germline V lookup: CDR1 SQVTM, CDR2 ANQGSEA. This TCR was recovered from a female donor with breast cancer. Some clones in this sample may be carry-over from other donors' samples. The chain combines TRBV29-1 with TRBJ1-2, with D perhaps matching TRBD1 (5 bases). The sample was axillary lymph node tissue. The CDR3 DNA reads TGCAGATCAAAGGAGGGGTATGGCTACACCTTC. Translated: CRSKEGYGYTF.